The 5 T cell receptor beta chains listed next were all sequenced from one sample in a study of OX40 agonist ivuxolimab in advanced cancers. Method: immunoSEQ multiplex PCR; TCRdb's copy keeps in-frame clones and lacks some. This repertoire shows nearly 80,000 clones, roughly four fifths found once; its top ten account for roughly 25%. This sample comprised CD4+ or CD8+ T cells sorted from blood, obtained in a trial of the OX40 agonist ivuxolimab. All receptors come from an adult with an advanced solid tumor such as melanoma, head and neck, liver or kidney cancer.

This clone was observed a few times. The V gene is TRBV6-5, the J gene TRBJ1-3, with 7 positions matching TRBD1. With V trimmed by 6 bases and J by 0 bases, 5 bases remained unmatched. The CDR3 length is 15 residues. Germline CDR1 reads MNHEY; CDR2 reads SVGAGI. The CDR3 nucleotides are TGTGCCAGCAGACGCGGACAGGTCTCTGGAAACACCATATATTTT. Protein: CASRRGQVSGNTIYF.

The CDR3 bases are TGTGCCAGCAGTGATGGGTTCTGGAACAATGAGCAGTTCTTC. It encodes CASSDGFWNNEQFF. The rearrangement joins TRBV6-1 to TRBJ2-1; D unclear. The CDR3 totals 14 residues. Germline V gene lookup returns CDR1 MNHNS and CDR2 SASEGT. Between the trimmed V and J ends, which lost 3 bases and 5 bases, there was a span of 11 bases.

The chain employs TRBV7-9 and TRBJ2-7; D is uncertain. Germline V CDR1 and CDR2: SEHNR, FQNEAQ (reference sequence). V was pared by 1 base and J by 3 bases, with 10 bases between. The CDR3 loop spans 14 amino acids. The CDR3 is CASSLEGGDYEQYF. The CDR3 DNA follows: TGTGCCAGCAGCTTAGAGGGTGGCGACTACGAGCAGTACTTC.

This rearrangement joins TRBV2 to TRBJ1-5, with D unclear. Germline V gene data show CDR1 as SNHLY and CDR2 as FYNNEI. The CDR3 is 13 residues long. V was pared by 2 bases and J by 2 bases, with 4 bases between. The CDR3 loop is CASSETRNQPQHF. The CDR3 bases are TGTGCCAGCAGTGAAACGCGCAATCAGCCCCAGCATTTT.

The rearrangement uses TRBV7-2 and TRBJ1-1; D may be TRBD1 (6 bases). This CDR3 has 13 residues. V lost 3 bases to trimming and J lost 9 bases, with 14 bases between them. The V gene's germline CDR1 is SGHTA and CDR2 FQGNSA. CDR3 bases: TGTGCCAGCAGCTTTGCAGGGGAAGAGAAAGCTTTCTTT. Its translation is CASSFAGEEKAFF.